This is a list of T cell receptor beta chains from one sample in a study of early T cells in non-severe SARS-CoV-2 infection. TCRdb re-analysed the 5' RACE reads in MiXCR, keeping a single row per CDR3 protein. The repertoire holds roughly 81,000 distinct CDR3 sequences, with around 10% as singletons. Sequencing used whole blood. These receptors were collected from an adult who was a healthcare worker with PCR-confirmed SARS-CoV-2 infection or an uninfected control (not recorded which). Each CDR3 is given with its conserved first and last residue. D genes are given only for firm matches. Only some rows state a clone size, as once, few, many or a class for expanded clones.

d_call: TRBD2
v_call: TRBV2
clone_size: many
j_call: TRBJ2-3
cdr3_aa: CASRASGLAGDVDTQYF
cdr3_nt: TGTGCCAGCAGGGCCAGCGGACTAGCGGGAGACGTAGATACGCAGTATTTT

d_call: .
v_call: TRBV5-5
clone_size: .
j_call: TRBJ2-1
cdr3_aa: CASSYHWEQFF
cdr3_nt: TGTGCCAGCAGCTACCACTGGGAGCAGTTCTTC

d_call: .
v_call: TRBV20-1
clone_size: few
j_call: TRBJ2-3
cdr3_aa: CSARGPSQRDTQYF
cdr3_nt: TGCAGTGCTAGAGGCCCAAGCCAGCGAGATACGCAGTATTTT

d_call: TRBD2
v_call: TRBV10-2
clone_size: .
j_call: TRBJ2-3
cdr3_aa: CASSERLWLAGEMSTDTQYF
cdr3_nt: TGCGCCAGCAGTGAGCGACTTTGGCTAGCGGGAGAGATGAGCACAGATACGCAGTATTTT

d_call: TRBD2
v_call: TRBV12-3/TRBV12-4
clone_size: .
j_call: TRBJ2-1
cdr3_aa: CASSIPQRLAGRYNEQFF
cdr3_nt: TGTGCCAGCAGCATCCCCCAAAGACTAGCGGGAAGATACAATGAGCAGTTCTTC

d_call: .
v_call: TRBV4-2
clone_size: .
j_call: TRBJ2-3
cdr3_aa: CASSRPSSGGTSTDTQYF
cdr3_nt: TGTGCCAGCAGCCGCCCCTCCTCCGGCGGGACCAGCACAGATACGCAGTATTTT

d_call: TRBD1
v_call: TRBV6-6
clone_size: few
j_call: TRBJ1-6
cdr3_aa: CASNLGGDNSPLHF
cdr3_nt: TGTGCCAGCAACCTAGGGGGCGATAATTCACCCCTCCACTTT

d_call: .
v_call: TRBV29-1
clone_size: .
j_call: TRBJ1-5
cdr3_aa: CSAKEQFNQPQHF
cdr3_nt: TGCAGCGCTAAAGAACAGTTCAATCAGCCCCAGCATTTT

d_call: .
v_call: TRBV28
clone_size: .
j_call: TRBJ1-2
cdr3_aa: CASSPARGWNYGYTF
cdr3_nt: TGTGCCAGCAGTCCAGCGAGGGGGTGGAACTATGGCTACACCTTC

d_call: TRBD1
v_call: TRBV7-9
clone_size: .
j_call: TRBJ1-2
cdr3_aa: CASSLERQGNYGYTF
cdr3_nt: TGTGCCAGCAGCTTAGAGCGACAGGGAAACTATGGCTACACCTTC

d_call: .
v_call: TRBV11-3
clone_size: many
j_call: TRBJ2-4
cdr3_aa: CASSLAGRSNIQYF
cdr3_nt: TGTGCCAGCAGCTTAGCGGGCAGATCGAACATTCAGTACTTC

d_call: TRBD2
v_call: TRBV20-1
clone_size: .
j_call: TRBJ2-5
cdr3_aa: CSASTSGGVQETQYF
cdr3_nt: TGCAGTGCTAGTACCAGCGGGGGGGTCCAAGAGACCCAGTACTTC

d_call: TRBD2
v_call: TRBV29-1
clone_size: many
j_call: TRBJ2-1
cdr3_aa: CSVESGTSGGVLGNEQFF
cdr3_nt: TGCAGCGTTGAAAGTGGGACTAGCGGGGGGGTATTAGGCAATGAGCAGTTCTTC

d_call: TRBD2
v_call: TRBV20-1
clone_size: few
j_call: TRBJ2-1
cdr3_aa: CSARKVGLAGNEQFF
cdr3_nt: TGCAGTGCTAGAAAGGTAGGACTAGCGGGAAATGAGCAGTTCTTC

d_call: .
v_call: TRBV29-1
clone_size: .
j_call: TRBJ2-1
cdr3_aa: CSVRALEQFF
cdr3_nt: TGCAGCGTTAGGGCCCTGGAGCAGTTCTTC

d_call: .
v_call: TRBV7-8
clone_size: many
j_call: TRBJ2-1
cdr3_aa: CASSPRGIYNEQFF
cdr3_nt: TGTGCCAGCAGCCCTAGGGGAATTTACAATGAGCAGTTCTTC

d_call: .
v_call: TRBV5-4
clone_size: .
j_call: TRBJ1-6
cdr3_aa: CASSPGADSPLHF
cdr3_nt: TGTGCCAGCAGCCCGGGCGCAGATTCACCCCTCCACTTT

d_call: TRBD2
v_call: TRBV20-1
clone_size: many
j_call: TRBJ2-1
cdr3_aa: CSARTGTSGNNEQFF
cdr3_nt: TGCAGTGCCCGTACCGGGACTAGCGGAAACAATGAGCAGTTCTTC

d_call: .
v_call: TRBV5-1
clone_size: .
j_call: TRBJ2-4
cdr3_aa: CASSFTQDQNIQYF
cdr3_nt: TGCGCCAGCAGCTTCACGCAGGACCAAAACATTCAGTACTTC

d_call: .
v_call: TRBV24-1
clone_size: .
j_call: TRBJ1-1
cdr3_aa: CATATNTEAFF
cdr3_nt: TGTGCCACCGCAACAAACACTGAAGCTTTCTTT

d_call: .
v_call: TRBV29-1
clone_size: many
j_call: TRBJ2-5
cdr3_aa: CSVARRFQETQYF
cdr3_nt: TGCAGCGTTGCTCGGAGGTTCCAAGAGACCCAGTACTTC

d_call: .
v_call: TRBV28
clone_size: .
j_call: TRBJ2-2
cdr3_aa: CAIQGTGELFF
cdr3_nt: TGTGCCATTCAGGGGACCGGGGAGCTGTTTTTT

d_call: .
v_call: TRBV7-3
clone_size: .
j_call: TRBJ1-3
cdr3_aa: CASSLRSGSGNTIYF
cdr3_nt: TGTGCCAGCAGCTTAAGATCCGGCTCTGGAAACACCATATATTTT

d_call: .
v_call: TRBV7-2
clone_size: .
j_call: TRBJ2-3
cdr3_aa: CASSQRAPQTTDTQYF
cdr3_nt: TGTGCCAGCAGCCAGAGGGCACCTCAGACCACAGATACGCAGTATTTT

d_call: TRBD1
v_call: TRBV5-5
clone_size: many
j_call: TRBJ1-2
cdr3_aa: CASSGTGRPYYGYTF
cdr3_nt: TGTGCCAGCAGCGGGACAGGGCGCCCTTACTATGGCTACACCTTC

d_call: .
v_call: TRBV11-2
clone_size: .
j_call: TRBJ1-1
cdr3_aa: CASSLDVGTEAFF
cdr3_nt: TGTGCCAGCAGCTTAGATGTGGGCACTGAAGCTTTCTTT

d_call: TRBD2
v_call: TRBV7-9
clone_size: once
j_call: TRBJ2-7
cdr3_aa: CASSLAGLAHEQYF
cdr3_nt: TGTGCCAGCAGCTTAGCGGGACTAGCCCACGAGCAGTACTTC

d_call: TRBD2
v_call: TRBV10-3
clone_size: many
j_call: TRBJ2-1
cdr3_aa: CAISPGTSKDNEQFF
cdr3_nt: TGTGCCATCAGTCCCGGGACTAGCAAAGACAATGAGCAGTTCTTC

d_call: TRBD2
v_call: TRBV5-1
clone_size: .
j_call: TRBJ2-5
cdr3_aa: CASSFRLAGEETQYF
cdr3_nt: TGCGCCAGCAGCTTCAGACTAGCGGGAGAAGAGACCCAGTACTTC

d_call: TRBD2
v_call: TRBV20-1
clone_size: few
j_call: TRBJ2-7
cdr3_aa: CSARDPLSRLAKEQYF
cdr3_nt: TGCAGTGCTAGGGACCCCTTAAGTAGACTAGCAAAGGAGCAGTACTTC

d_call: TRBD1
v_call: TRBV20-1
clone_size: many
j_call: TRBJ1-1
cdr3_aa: CSATRTGRGDTEAFF
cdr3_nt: TGCAGTGCTACCAGGACAGGTCGCGGGGACACTGAAGCTTTCTTT